This TCR beta chain was sequenced for a study of blood T cell repertoires in COVID-19. The overall study: The samples span acute and convalescent COVID-19 from the United States, Italy and Spain. Nucleic acid was either cDNA or gDNA, and it came from T cells, B-cell-depleted T cells, or PBMCs.

Trimming removed 5 bases at V and 0 bases at J, with 11 bases between. CDR3 length: 15 residues. Germline V CDR1 and CDR2: MNHNY, SVGAGI (reference sequence). In the authors' workflow: Amplification with reference gene primers provided the estimates of nucleated cell counts. Sequencing was performed with immunoSEQ multiplex PCR; in TCRdb, only in-frame clones are kept and a portion is missing. From that table come the V and J calls and clone size; the DNA was used to work out D and trimming. The data show about 74,000 clones, more than 90% seen once. Sequences were obtained from peripheral blood. The origin of this receptor is a human donor in a cohort sampled during active COVID-19. The V and J genes are TRBV6-6 and TRBJ2-4; possibly TRBD2 for D (5 bases). CDR3 bases: TGTGCCAGCAGTCTCGGGAATCTAGCCAAAAACATTCAGTACTTC. As protein: CASSLGNLAKNIQYF.